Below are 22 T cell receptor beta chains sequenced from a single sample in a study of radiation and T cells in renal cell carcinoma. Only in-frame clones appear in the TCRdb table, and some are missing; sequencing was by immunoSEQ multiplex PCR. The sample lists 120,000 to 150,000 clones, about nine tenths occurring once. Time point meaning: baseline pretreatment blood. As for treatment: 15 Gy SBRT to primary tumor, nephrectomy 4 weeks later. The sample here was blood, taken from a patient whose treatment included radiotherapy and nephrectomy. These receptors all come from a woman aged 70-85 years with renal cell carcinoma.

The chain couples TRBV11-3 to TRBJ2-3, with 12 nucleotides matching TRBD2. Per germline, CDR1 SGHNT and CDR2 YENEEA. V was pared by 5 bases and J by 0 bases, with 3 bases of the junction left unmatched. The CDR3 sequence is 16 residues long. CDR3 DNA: TGTGCCAGCAGCACAGGACTAGCGGGGAGCACAGATACGCAGTATTTT. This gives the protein CASSTGLAGSTDTQYF.

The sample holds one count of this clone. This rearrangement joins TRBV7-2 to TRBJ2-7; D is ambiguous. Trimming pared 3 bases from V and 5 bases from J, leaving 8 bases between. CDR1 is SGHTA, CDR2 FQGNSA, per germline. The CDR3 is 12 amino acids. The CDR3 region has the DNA TGTGCCAGCAGCTTCTCGGGTGACGAGCAGTACTTC. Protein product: CASSFSGDEQYF.

The CDR3 nucleotides read TGCGCCAGCAGCCCTAGACTAGCGGGGACCACAGATACGCAGTATTTT. It is translated as CASSPRLAGTTDTQYF. This chain uses TRBV5-1 with TRBJ2-3, with TRBD2 matching 11 bases. The length of the CDR3 is 16 residues. Germline trimming cut 4 bases from V and 2 bases from J; bases unmatched to any gene: 6. Looked up from germline, CDR1 is SGHRS and CDR2 is YFSETQ.

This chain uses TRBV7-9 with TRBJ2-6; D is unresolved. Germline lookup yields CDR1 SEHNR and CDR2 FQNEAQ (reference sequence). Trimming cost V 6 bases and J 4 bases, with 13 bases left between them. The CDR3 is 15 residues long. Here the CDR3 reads CASSLLRRGANVLTF. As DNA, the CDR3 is TGTGCCAGCAGTCTCCTTAGACGGGGGGCCAACGTCCTGACTTTC.

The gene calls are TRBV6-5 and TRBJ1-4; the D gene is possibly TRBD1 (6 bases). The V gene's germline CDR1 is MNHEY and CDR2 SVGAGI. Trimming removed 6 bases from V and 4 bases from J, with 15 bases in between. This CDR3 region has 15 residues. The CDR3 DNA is TGTGCCAGCAGACGAGCCGACAGGTATAATGAAAAACTGTTTTTT. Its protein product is CASRRADRYNEKLFF.

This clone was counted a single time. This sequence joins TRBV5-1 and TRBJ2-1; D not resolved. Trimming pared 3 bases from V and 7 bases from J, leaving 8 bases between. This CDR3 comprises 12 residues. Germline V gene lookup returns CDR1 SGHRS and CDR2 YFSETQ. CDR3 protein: CASSWSMNEQFF. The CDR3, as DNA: TGCGCCAGCAGCTGGTCGATGAATGAGCAGTTCTTC.

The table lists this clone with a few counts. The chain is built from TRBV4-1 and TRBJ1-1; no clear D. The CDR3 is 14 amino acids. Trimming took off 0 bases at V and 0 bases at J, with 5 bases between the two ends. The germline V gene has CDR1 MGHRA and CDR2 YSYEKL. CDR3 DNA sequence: TGCGCCAGCAGCCAAGAAACGCTGAACACTGAAGCTTTCTTT. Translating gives CASSQETLNTEAFF.

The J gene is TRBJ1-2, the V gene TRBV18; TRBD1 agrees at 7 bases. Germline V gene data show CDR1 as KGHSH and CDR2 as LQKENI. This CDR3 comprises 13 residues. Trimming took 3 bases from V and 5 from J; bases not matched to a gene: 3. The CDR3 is CASSPGQVYGYTF. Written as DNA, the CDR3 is TGTGCCAGCTCACCCGGACAGGTATATGGCTACACCTTC.

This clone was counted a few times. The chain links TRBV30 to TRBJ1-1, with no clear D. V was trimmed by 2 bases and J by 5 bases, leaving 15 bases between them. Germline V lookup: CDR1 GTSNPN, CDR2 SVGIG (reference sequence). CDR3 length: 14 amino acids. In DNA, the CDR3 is TGTGCCTGGAGTAACGAGAGGGTGTGGACTGAAGCTTTCTTT. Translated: CAWSNERVWTEAFF.

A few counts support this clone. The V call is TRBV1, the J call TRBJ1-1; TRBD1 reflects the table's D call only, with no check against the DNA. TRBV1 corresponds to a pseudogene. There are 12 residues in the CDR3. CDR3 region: CTSSQETIQAFF. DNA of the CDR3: TGCACCAGCAGCCAAGAGACAATACAAGCTTTCTTT.

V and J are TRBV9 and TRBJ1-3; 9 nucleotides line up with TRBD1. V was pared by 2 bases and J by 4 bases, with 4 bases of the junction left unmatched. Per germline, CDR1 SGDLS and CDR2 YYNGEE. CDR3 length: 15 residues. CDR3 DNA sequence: TGTGCCAGCAGCGTCGGGACAGGGATCGGAAACACCATATATTTT. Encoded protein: CASSVGTGIGNTIYF.

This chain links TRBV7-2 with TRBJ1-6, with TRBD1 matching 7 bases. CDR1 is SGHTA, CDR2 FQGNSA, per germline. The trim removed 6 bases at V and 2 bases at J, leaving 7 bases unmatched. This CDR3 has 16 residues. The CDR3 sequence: CASSGGTVPYNSPLHF. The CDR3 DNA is TGTGCCAGCAGTGGTGGGACAGTCCCCTATAATTCACCCCTCCACTTT. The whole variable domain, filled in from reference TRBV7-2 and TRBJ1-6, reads GAGVSQSPSNKVTEKGKDVELRCDPISGHTALYWYRQSLGQGLEFLIYFQGNSAPDKSGLPSDRFSAERTGGSVSTLTIQRTQQEDSAVYLCASSGGTVPYNSPLHFGNGTRLTVT.

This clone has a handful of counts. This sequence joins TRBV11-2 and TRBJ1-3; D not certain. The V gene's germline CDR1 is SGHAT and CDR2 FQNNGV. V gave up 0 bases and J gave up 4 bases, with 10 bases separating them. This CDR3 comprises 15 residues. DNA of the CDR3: TGTGCCAGCAGCTTAGAAAGGTTGGGAGGAAACACCATATATTTT. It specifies CASSLERLGGNTIYF.

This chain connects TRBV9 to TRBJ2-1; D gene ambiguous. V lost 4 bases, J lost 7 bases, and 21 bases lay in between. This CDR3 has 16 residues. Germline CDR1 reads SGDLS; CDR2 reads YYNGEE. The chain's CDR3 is CASSTPWAPVSNEQFF. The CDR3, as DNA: TGTGCCAGCAGCACTCCCTGGGCCCCCGTTAGTAATGAGCAGTTCTTC.

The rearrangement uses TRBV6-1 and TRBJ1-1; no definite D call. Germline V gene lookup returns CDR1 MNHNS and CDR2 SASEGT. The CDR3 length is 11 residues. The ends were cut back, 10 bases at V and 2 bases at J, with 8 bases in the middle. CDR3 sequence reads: CATALNTEAFF. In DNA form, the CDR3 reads TGTGCCACCGCCCTTAACACTGAAGCTTTCTTT.

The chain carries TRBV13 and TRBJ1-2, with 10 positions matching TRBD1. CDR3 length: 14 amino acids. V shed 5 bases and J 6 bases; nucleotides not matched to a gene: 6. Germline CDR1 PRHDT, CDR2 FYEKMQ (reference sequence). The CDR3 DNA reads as TGTGCCAGCAGCCTAGACGGGACAGGGGATGGCTACACCTTC. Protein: CASSLDGTGDGYTF.

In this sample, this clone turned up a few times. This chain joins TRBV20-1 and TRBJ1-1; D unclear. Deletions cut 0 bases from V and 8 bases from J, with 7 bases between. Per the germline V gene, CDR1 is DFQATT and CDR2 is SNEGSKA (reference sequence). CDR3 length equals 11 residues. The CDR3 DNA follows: TGCAGTGCTAGAGATACTGTAGAAGCTTTCTTT. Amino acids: CSARDTVEAFF.

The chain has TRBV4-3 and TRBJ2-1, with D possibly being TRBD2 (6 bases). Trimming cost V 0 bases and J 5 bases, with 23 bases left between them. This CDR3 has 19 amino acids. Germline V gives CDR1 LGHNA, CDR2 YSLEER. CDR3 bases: TGCGCCAGCAGCCAAGATCGGGGGAACGAGGGACGGAGAAACAATGAGCAGTTCTTC. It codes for CASSQDRGNEGRRNNEQFF.

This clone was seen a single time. CDR3 region: CAISETGGEETQYF. The DNA for the CDR3 is TGTGCCATCAGTGAAACAGGGGGCGAGGAGACCCAGTACTTC. The V and J genes are TRBV10-3 and TRBJ2-5, with TRBD1 matching 9 bases. Trimming at V came to 3 bases and at J to 5 bases, leaving 4 bases not matched to a gene. Germline CDR1 is ENHRY and CDR2 is SYGVKD. This CDR3 contains 14 residues.

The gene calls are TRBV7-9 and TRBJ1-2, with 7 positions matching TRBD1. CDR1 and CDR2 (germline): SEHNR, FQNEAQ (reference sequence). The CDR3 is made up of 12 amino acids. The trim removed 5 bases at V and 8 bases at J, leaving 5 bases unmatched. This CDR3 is CASSPGGRGYTF. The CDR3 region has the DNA TGTGCCAGCAGCCCAGGGGGAAGAGGCTACACCTTC.

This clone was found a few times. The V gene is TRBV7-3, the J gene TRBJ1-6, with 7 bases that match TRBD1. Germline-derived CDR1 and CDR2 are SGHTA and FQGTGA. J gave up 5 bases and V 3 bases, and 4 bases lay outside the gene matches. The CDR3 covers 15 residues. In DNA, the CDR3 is TGTGCCAGCAGCTTTTCCGGGACAGATAATTCACCCCTCCACTTT. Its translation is CASSFSGTDNSPLHF.

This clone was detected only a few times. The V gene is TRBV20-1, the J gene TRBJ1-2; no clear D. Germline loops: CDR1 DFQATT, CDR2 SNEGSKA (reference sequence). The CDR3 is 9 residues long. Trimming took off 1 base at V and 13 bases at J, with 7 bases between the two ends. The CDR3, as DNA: TGCAGTGCTAGAGTCGTATCCACCTTC. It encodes CSARVVSTF.